By share, the clone carrying this T cell receptor beta chain counts as hyperexpanded. The antigen remains undetermined. The source of the sample is a study of vaccination and CD4 T cells after COVID-19. Looking at the study overall: Stimulation of cells relied on overlapping spike peptides derived from SARS-CoV-2, HCoV-NL63, HCoV-OC43 and HCoV-229E.

Oncomine TCR Beta short-read sequencing was applied to DNA from cultured CD4+ T cells. TCRdb re-called the PCR reads with MiXCR, one entry per CDR3 protein. Of approximately 8,400 distinct CDR3 sequences in the sample, about 61% were seen once. The treatment: roughly 10-day PBMC culture with coronavirus spike peptide pools or control peptides (ViraFEST assay). After being plated at some 2 million per well, PBMCs were cultured with about 9.1 IU/ml IL-2 and around 9.3 ug/ml peptide pools. Germline CDR1 reads MNHEY; CDR2 reads SVGEGT. The CDR3 has 14 residues. Deletions cut 0 bases from V and 2 bases from J, with 7 bases between.

The gene calls are TRBV6-2 or TRBV6-3 and TRBJ1-2, with no clear D. Specimen: CD4+ T cells from blood, cultured in vitro. The source of this sequence is a human donor who had recovered from COVID-19. This CDR3 is CASSYSMGNYGYTF. The CDR3 nucleotides are TGTGCCAGCAGTTACTCGATGGGGAACTATGGCTACACCTTC.